This paragraph reports one T cell receptor (beta chain). The data were obtained in a study of blood T cell repertoires in COVID-19. Across the whole study: The recovered donors of Cohort 3 showed two negative PCRs, clearance, or symptom resolution.

Living in 24 US areas, the participants were between roughly 18 and 89 years of age. Which cohort a participant joined came from the clinical history participants gave. Original data processing: Counts of nucleated cells, estimated from reference gene primer amplification, were obtained. Assay used: immunoSEQ multiplex PCR; TCRdb lists only in-frame clones, some missing. That table is the source of V, J and clone size, and D and trimming were worked out from the DNA. The table includes over 250,000 clones, about 88% detected once. J lost 1 base, V lost 6 bases, and 17 bases had no gene match. This CDR3 contains 20 residues. CDR1 is DFQATT and CDR2 is SNEGSKA in the germline V gene (reference sequence).

The receptor comes from a woman aged 55-70 years in a cohort exposed to, infected with or recovered from COVID-19 (not recorded which). The J gene is TRBJ2-3, the V gene TRBV20-1; 15 bases line up with TRBD2. The material sequenced was PBMCs or T cells enriched from blood (not recorded which). CDR3 DNA: TGCAGTGCCAGTCGAGGAGGCCCGGGACTAGCGGGAGGTGGCACAGATACGCAGTATTTT. Its protein product is CSASRGGPGLAGGGTDTQYF.